Below are 29 T cell receptor beta chains sequenced from a single sample in a study of shared clonotypes between healthy human individuals. Sequenced by immunoSEQ multiplex PCR; TCRdb stores in-frame clones only, minus some. This table holds millions of clones, approximately 95% found once. Sample: naive CD4+ T cells from PBMCs. Subset denoted: CD45RA+ positively selected. All receptors come from a man aged 18 to 35 in good health. Some clones in this sample may be carry-over from other donors' samples.

The chain combines TRBV9 with TRBJ1-1; D is possibly TRBD1 (6 bases). The CDR3 contains 14 residues. Per the germline V gene, CDR1 is SGDLS and CDR2 is YYNGEE. V lost 4 bases and J lost 6, with 16 bases in between. The CDR3 DNA sequence: TGTGCCAGCAGCTTACCAGGGGAGTCGCCTGAAGCTTTCTTT. Its protein is CASSLPGESPEAFF.

The J gene is TRBJ2-7, the V gene TRBV25-1; no clear D. The CDR3 length is 11 residues. V shed 1 base and J shed 5 bases, with 3 bases lying between them. The germline CDR1 and CDR2 sequences are MGHDK and SYGVNS. The CDR3 loop is CASSEFHEQYF. The DNA of the CDR3 is TGTGCCAGCAGTGAATTTCACGAGCAGTACTTC.

CDR3 sequence reads: CASRGIMNTEAFF. The CDR3 DNA reads as TGTGCCAGCCGGGGGATCATGAACACTGAAGCTTTCTTT. The chain employs TRBV28 and TRBJ1-1, with D perhaps TRBD1 (5 bases). This CDR3 spans 13 amino acids. With 8 bases removed from V and 0 bases from J, the gap between germline ends came to 10 bases. The germline V gene encodes CDR1 MDHEN and CDR2 SYDVKM.

V is TRBV12-5 and J is TRBJ2-1; D possibly corresponds to TRBD2 (6 bases). The germline V gene encodes CDR1 LGHNT and CDR2 FRNRAP. V lost 1 base and J lost 3, with 13 bases in between. The CDR3 is 16 amino acids. The CDR3 is CASGLETSGGYNEQFF. The CDR3 nucleotides are TGTGCTAGTGGTTTGGAGACTAGTGGGGGCTACAATGAGCAGTTCTTC.

Written as DNA, the CDR3 is TGTGCCAGCAGCTTAGGCGGGACCAACAGGGTCTATGGCTACACCTTC. Amino acid sequence: CASSLGGTNRVYGYTF. The V gene is TRBV7-2, the J gene TRBJ1-2; tentative D call: TRBD1 (6 bases). The germline V gene has CDR1 SGHTA and CDR2 FQGNSA. This CDR3 region has 16 residues. V was cut by 1 base and J by 4 bases, with 16 bases left in between.

The chain has TRBV7-2 and TRBJ1-3, with a tentative D call TRBD1 (6 bases). CDR3 length: 16 residues. In germline, CDR1 is SGHTA, CDR2 FQGNSA. Trimming took off 3 bases at V and 0 bases at J, with 12 bases between the two ends. The CDR3 sequence: CASSFAGASSGNTIYF. CDR3 sequence (DNA): TGTGCCAGCAGCTTTGCAGGGGCAAGCTCTGGAAACACCATATATTTT.

This clone was seen just once. CDR3 nucleotide sequence: TGTGCCAGCAGCCCAGGGGTATGGAGCTCCTACAATGAGCAGTTCTTC. This encodes CASSPGVWSSYNEQFF. V is TRBV9 and J is TRBJ2-1, with D perhaps TRBD1 (6 bases). The CDR3 runs to 16 residues. Trimming left V 4 bases short and J 0 bases short, with 14 bases between. The germline V gene encodes CDR1 SGDLS and CDR2 YYNGEE.

The sample holds a few counts of this clone. The chain is built from TRBV30 and TRBJ1-5, with a weak D call TRBD1 (5 bases). Germline values: CDR1 GTSNPN, CDR2 SVGIG (reference sequence). The CDR3 runs 12 residues. V was cut by 7 bases and J by 2 bases, with 9 bases left in between. CDR3 loop: CASGQGNQPQHF. The CDR3 nucleotides read TGTGCCTCTGGACAAGGCAATCAGCCCCAGCATTTT.

V gene TRBV7-3 combines with J gene TRBJ2-5; tentatively, D is TRBD1 or TRBD2 (5 bases each). V dropped 3 bases and J dropped 4 bases, with 15 bases sitting between them. CDR1 is SGHTA and CDR2 is FQGTGA in the germline V gene. The CDR3 sequence is 15 residues long. In nucleotides, the CDR3 is TGTGCCAGCAGCTTGATGGGGGATAGGGGAGAGACCCAGTACTTC. It encodes CASSLMGDRGETQYF. Supplemented by reference TRBV7-3 and TRBJ2-5, the full variable domain reads GAGVSQTPSNKVTEKGKYVELRCDPISGHTALYWYRQSLGQGPEFLIYFQGTGAADDSGLPNDRFFAVRPEGSVSTLKIQRTERGDSAVYLCASSLMGDRGETQYFGPGTRLLVL.

The CDR3 DNA reads TGTGCCAGCAGCCGTAGACAGGGGAAAACCTACGAGCAGTACTTC. As protein: CASSRRQGKTYEQYF. The chain is built from TRBV28 and TRBJ2-7; TRBD1 aligns across 8 bases. CDR3 size: 15 residues. CDR1 MDHEN and CDR2 SYDVKM come from the germline V gene. The trim removed 6 bases at V and 2 bases at J, leaving 9 bases unmatched.

The rearrangement uses TRBV28 and TRBJ2-2; possibly TRBD2 for D (5 bases). This CDR3 is built from 15 residues. With 8 bases removed from V and 8 bases from J, the gap between germline ends came to 21 bases. Germline loops: CDR1 MDHEN, CDR2 SYDVKM. CDR3 DNA sequence: TGTGCCAGCCGCCTGGGGTTTCTCGAGGGTGGGGAGCTGTTTTTT. Translated: CASRLGFLEGGELFF.

The V and J genes are TRBV6-5 and TRBJ2-7; TRBD1 might be the D (5 bases). There are 13 residues in the CDR3. V dropped 6 bases and J dropped 2 bases, with 11 bases sitting between them. The germline V gene encodes CDR1 MNHEY and CDR2 SVGAGI. CDR3 residues: CASRTTGAYEQYF. The CDR3 region has the DNA TGTGCCAGCAGAACCACAGGAGCCTACGAGCAGTACTTC.

This clone was observed a handful of times. The chain joins TRBV28 to TRBJ1-1; D ambiguous. Trimming shortened V by 0 bases and J by 1 base, and 6 bases separated the two germline ends. Germline V lookup: CDR1 MDHEN, CDR2 SYDVKM. This CDR3 is built from 14 residues. The CDR3 sequence is CASSLWSGNTEAFF. The CDR3 coding sequence is TGTGCCAGCAGTTTATGGTCAGGGAACACTGAAGCTTTCTTT.

This chain uses TRBV14 with TRBJ2-7; D assignment may be TRBD1 or TRBD2 (5 bases each). CDR3 length: 17 amino acids. The germline V gene has CDR1 SGHDN and CDR2 FVKESK. The V gene lost 0 bases and the J gene lost 0 bases, with 15 bases spanning the gap. CDR3 in amino acids: CASSQDGWGTRSYEQYF. CDR3 bases: TGTGCCAGCAGCCAAGATGGTTGGGGGACCCGCTCCTACGAGCAGTACTTC. Full variable domain (missing parts from reference TRBV14 and TRBJ2-7): EAGVTQFPSHSVIEKGQTVTLRCDPISGHDNLYWYRRVMGKEIKFLLHFVKESKQDESGMPNNRFLAERTGGTYSTLKVQPAELEDSGVYFCASSQDGWGTRSYEQYFGPGTRLTVT.

The chain combines TRBV18 with TRBJ2-7, with TRBD1 matching 7 bases. V dropped 6 bases and J dropped 1; count of bases not matched to a gene: 3. The CDR3 has 13 amino acids. CDR1 is KGHSH, CDR2 LQKENI, per germline. CDR3 sequence (DNA): TGTGCCAGCTCCCGGGACAGATCCTACGAGCAGTACTTC. Translation: CASSRDRSYEQYF.

V and J are TRBV25-1 and TRBJ2-7; 10 bases fit TRBD2. Germline CDR1 reads MGHDK; CDR2 reads SYGVNS. J was trimmed by 5 bases and V by 3 bases; bases with no gene match: 4. The CDR3 covers 14 residues. DNA of the CDR3: TGTGCCAGCAGTGAGCCTAGCGGGAGTGACGAGCAGTACTTC. This codes for CASSEPSGSDEQYF.

The chain couples TRBV6-6 to TRBJ2-7; D gene ambiguous. From germline, CDR1 is MNHNY and CDR2 SVGAGI (reference sequence). V shed 5 bases and J shed 5 bases, with 16 bases lying between them. The CDR3 covers 14 residues. CDR3 nucleotides: TGTGCCAGCAGTCACCGCCTACTCCTCCACGAGCAGTACTTC. This encodes CASSHRLLLHEQYF.

This chain links TRBV4-1 with TRBJ2-4; the D gene could be TRBD1 or TRBD2 (5 bases each). The CDR3 length is 15 residues. Trimming took 1 base from V and 4 from J, leaving 11 bases between them. Germline V gene sequence: CDR1 MGHRA, CDR2 YSYEKL. The CDR3 loop is CASSQGGSGKNIQYF. The CDR3, as DNA: TGCGCCAGCAGCCAAGGGGGGTCCGGTAAAAACATTCAGTACTTC.

The chain is built from TRBV27 and TRBJ2-1; 9 nucleotides line up with TRBD2. With V trimmed by 3 bases and J by 12 bases, 12 bases remained unmatched. This CDR3 spans 15 amino acids. Per the germline V gene, CDR1 is MNHEY and CDR2 is SMNVEV (reference sequence). CDR3 bases: TGTGCCAGCAGTTTTGGGCTAGCGGGGTCCCGGGGGCAGTTCTTC. Translating gives CASSFGLAGSRGQFF.

The V gene is TRBV7-3, the J gene TRBJ2-3; 7 bases map to TRBD1. This CDR3 contains 14 residues. CDR1 SGHTA and CDR2 FQGTGA come from the germline V gene. The ends lost 5 bases at V and 4 bases at J; junction bases unmatched: 6. The DNA of the CDR3 is TGTGCCAGCAGCCTCTGGACAGGCCCAGATACGCAGTATTTT. Protein: CASSLWTGPDTQYF.

Concerning this clone: Other DNA sequences from this sample encode an identical CDR3 as well. The CDR3 DNA reads as TGCGCCAGCAGCCTACCGGGACTAGCGGGAGGCAATGAGCAGTTCTTC. Its protein is CASSLPGLAGGNEQFF. V gene TRBV5-1 combines with J gene TRBJ2-1, with 15 bases that match TRBD2. The CDR3 is 16 residues long. CDR1 SGHRS and CDR2 YFSETQ come from the germline V gene. The V gene end was trimmed by 4 bases and the J gene end by 6 bases; junction bases not matched to a gene: 5. Full variable domain (missing parts from reference TRBV5-1 and TRBJ2-1): KAGVTQTPRYLIKTRGQQVTLSCSPISGHRSVSWYQQTPGQGLQFLFEYFSETQRNKGNFPGRFSGRQFSNSRSEMNVSTLELGDSALYLCASSLPGLAGGNEQFFGPGTRLTVL.

Remarks on this clone: Other DNA sequences in the same sample also yield this CDR3. This sequence joins TRBV5-4 and TRBJ2-7; unclear D gene. CDR1 is SGHNT and CDR2 is YYREEE in the germline V gene (reference sequence). V gave up 3 bases and J gave up 3 bases, with 4 bases separating them. The CDR3 covers 11 residues. The CDR3 here is CASSSDYEQYF. In DNA, the CDR3 is TGTGCCAGCAGCTCCGACTACGAGCAGTACTTC.

This chain joins TRBV12-5 and TRBJ2-5; 7 bases line up with TRBD1. CDR3 size: 18 residues. Germline V lookup: CDR1 LGHNT, CDR2 FRNRAP. V dropped 5 bases and J dropped 7; count of bases not matched to a gene: 22. The CDR3 bases are TGTGCTAGTGGTCCAACTCAGGGACAGCCCAATCTCGTTGGGACCCAGTACTTC. Protein product: CASGPTQGQPNLVGTQYF.

The chain couples TRBV5-1 to TRBJ1-5, with a tentative D call TRBD1 (6 bases). The CDR3 is 15 amino acids. In germline, CDR1 is SGHRS, CDR2 YFSETQ. V lost 4 bases and J lost 2, with 13 bases in between. The CDR3 reads CASSLGAGGNQPQHF. In DNA, the CDR3 is TGCGCCAGCAGCCTGGGTGCAGGGGGCAATCAGCCCCAGCATTTT. Based on the CDR3 plus reference TRBV5-1 and TRBJ1-5, the full variable domain is KAGVTQTPRYLIKTRGQQVTLSCSPISGHRSVSWYQQTPGQGLQFLFEYFSETQRNKGNFPGRFSGRQFSNSRSEMNVSTLELGDSALYLCASSLGAGGNQPQHFGDGTRLSIL.

The chain joins TRBV9 to TRBJ2-3; 7 nucleotides line up with TRBD2. CDR1 and CDR2 from the germline V gene are SGDLS and YYNGEE. The CDR3 length is 15 residues. V gave up 0 bases and J gave up 7 bases; unmatched junction bases: 8. CDR3 sequence: CASSVGFLADYTQYF. The CDR3 nucleotides read TGTGCCAGCAGCGTAGGTTTCCTAGCGGACTATACGCAGTATTTT.

The chain employs TRBV9 and TRBJ2-3; 8 positions agree with TRBD2. The CDR3 is 14 residues long. Trimming at V came to 4 bases and at J to 3 bases, leaving 4 bases not matched to a gene. CDR1 is SGDLS and CDR2 is YYNGEE in the germline V gene. This CDR3 reads CASSLGLETDTQYF. The DNA for the CDR3 is TGTGCCAGCAGCCTGGGACTAGAGACAGATACGCAGTATTTT.

This clone was found once. The chain is built from TRBV6-5 and TRBJ2-3; TRBD2 might be the D (5 bases). This CDR3 has 13 residues. Germline V gene lookup returns CDR1 MNHEY and CDR2 SVGAGI. The V end lost 9 bases, the J end lost 0 bases, and 10 bases lay between the germline ends. The CDR3 region is CARPAESTDTQYF. The CDR3 bases are TGTGCCAGGCCAGCGGAAAGCACAGATACGCAGTATTTT.

This clone showed up just once. V usage is TRBV19 and J usage is TRBJ1-1; D gene ambiguous. The germline gives CDR1 LNHDA, CDR2 SQIVND (reference sequence). Trimming stripped 4 bases from V and 5 bases from J, with 11 bases between. There are 13 residues in the CDR3. For the CDR3, the DNA is TGTGCCAGTAGTACCCTCGGAGGAACTGAAGCTTTCTTT. It codes for CASSTLGGTEAFF.

The chain has TRBV28 and TRBJ2-6, with 7 bases fitting TRBD1. From germline, CDR1 is MDHEN and CDR2 SYDVKM. Germline trimming cut 4 bases from V and 0 bases from J; bases unmatched to any gene: 12. The CDR3 runs to 19 residues. The CDR3 nucleotides are TGTGCCAGCAGTTCCATGCAGGGACAGCGCAACTCTGGGGCCAACGTCCTGACTTTC. As protein: CASSSMQGQRNSGANVLTF.